Below are 17 T cell receptor beta chains sequenced from a single sample in a study of PD-1 blockade in mismatch repair-deficient tumors (dated by TCRdb to 2017 to 2019). Receptor amplification or capture employed the immunoSEQ multiplex PCR assay. The table was pulled from immuneACCESS by TCRdb, which kept in-frame rearrangements only. Such tables lose some clones; where checked, under half of the loss comes from unresolved V genes, and the rest has no known cause. This sample holds under 95,000 clones; 80% to 90% were observed only once. Over 4.5% of the sample is held by the ten biggest clonotypes. The sequenced sample was peripheral blood, obtained 44 weeks after starting pembrolizumab. The receptors shown here come from an adult with mismatch repair-deficient cancer.

This chain links TRBV5-6 with TRBJ2-2, with TRBD2 matching over 14 bases. The CDR3 runs to 17 residues. Germline V lookup: CDR1 SGHDT, CDR2 YYEEEE. Germline trimming cut 0 bases from V and 8 bases from J; bases unmatched to any gene: 6. CDR3 in DNA: TGTGCCAGCAGCTTGGAGGGACTAGCGGGAGTCTTGGGGGAGCTGTTTTTT. Translation gives CASSLEGLAGVLGELFF.

The chain carries TRBV7-9 and TRBJ1-1, with TRBD1 matching 7 bases. From germline, CDR1 is SEHNR and CDR2 FQNEAQ (reference sequence). This CDR3 is 13 amino acids long. The V gene end was trimmed by 5 bases and the J gene end by 4 bases; junction bases not matched to a gene: 4. The DNA for the CDR3 is TGTGCCAGCAGCGACGCAGGGGGCACTGAAGCTTTCTTT. Protein product: CASSDAGGTEAFF. The full variable domain, its missing parts supplied by reference TRBV7-9 and TRBJ1-1, is DTGVSQNPRHKITKRGQNVTFRCDPISEHNRLYWYRQTLGQGPEFLTYFQNEAQLEKSRLLSDRFSAERPKGSFSTLEIQRTEQGDSAMYLCASSDAGGTEAFFGQGTRLTVV.

The sample holds one count of this clone. The chain carries TRBV28 and TRBJ1-5; D perhaps matches TRBD1 (6 bases). V dropped 8 bases and J dropped 7 bases, with 18 bases sitting between them. The CDR3 length is 14 residues. The germline CDR1 and CDR2 sequences are MDHEN and SYDVKM. CDR3 region: CASLRGGEQQPQHF. CDR3 coding DNA: TGTGCCAGCCTCAGGGGCGGAGAACAGCAGCCCCAGCATTTT.

This clone was counted a few times. The chain recombines TRBV7-9 with TRBJ1-2; 7 positions agree with TRBD1. With 5 bases clipped from V and 4 bases from J, the junction kept 7 bases outside the gene matches. The CDR3 contains 14 residues. From germline, CDR1 is SEHNR and CDR2 FQNEAQ (reference sequence). The CDR3 coding sequence is TGTGCCAGCAGCCTTCTTGGGACAGTCTATGGCTACACCTTC. Translation gives CASSLLGTVYGYTF. The full variable domain, its missing parts supplied by reference TRBV7-9 and TRBJ1-2, is DTGVSQNPRHKITKRGQNVTFRCDPISEHNRLYWYRQTLGQGPEFLTYFQNEAQLEKSRLLSDRFSAERPKGSFSTLEIQRTEQGDSAMYLCASSLLGTVYGYTFGSGTRLTVV.

The V gene is TRBV10-1, the J gene TRBJ2-3; D gene unclear. The V gene's germline CDR1 is WNHNN and CDR2 SYGVQD (reference sequence). V was pared by 8 bases and J by 2 bases, with 20 bases between. This CDR3 is 16 amino acids long. The CDR3 DNA reads as TGCGCCAGCCCGATTCGTGCTCATGGAGACACAGATACGCAGTATTTT. Translation: CASPIRAHGDTDTQYF.

The CDR3: CASSLVFKYNEQFF. The CDR3 DNA sequence: TGTGCCAGCAGCTTAGTCTTCAAGTACAATGAGCAGTTCTTC. The rearrangement uses TRBV7-8 and TRBJ2-1; D not resolved. Trimming removed 1 base at V and 4 bases at J, with 8 bases between. CDR1 is SGHVS and CDR2 is FQNEAQ in the germline V gene. The length of the CDR3 is 14 residues.

The chain combines TRBV19 with TRBJ2-5; D might be TRBD2 (5 bases). Trimming took off 4 bases at V and 2 bases at J, with 14 bases between the two ends. Germline V lookup: CDR1 LNHDA, CDR2 SQIVND (reference sequence). The CDR3 extends over 15 amino acids. CDR3 loop: CASSNLGDGQETQYF. CDR3 sequence (DNA): TGTGCCAGTAGTAACTTGGGAGATGGGCAAGAGACCCAGTACTTC.

CDR3 coding DNA: TGTGCCAGCAATTCCGGCGTCTATGGCTACACCTTC. This translates into CASNSGVYGYTF. This chain joins TRBV28 and TRBJ1-2; D remains unclear. The CDR3 spans 12 residues. The V gene lost 7 bases and the J gene lost 4 bases, with 10 bases spanning the gap. CDR1 and CDR2 from the germline V gene are MDHEN and SYDVKM.

V usage is TRBV5-6 and J usage is TRBJ2-2; possibly TRBD1 for D (6 bases). The V gene lost 3 bases and the J gene lost 5 bases, with 11 bases spanning the gap. Germline CDR1 and CDR2: SGHDT and YYEEEE. This CDR3 is built from 14 residues. DNA of the CDR3: TGTGCCAGCAGCTCACTGCAGGGGACCGGGGAGCTGTTTTTT. It specifies CASSSLQGTGELFF.

This clone was found a few times. The V call is TRBV25-1, the J call TRBJ1-4; unclear D gene. CDR1 and CDR2 from the germline V gene are MGHDK and SYGVNS. The V end was cut by 4 bases, the J end by 0 bases, with 9 bases between. CDR3 length equals 15 residues. CDR3 region: CASSGTSATNEKLFF. CDR3 DNA sequence: TGTGCCAGCAGTGGTACCTCTGCAACTAATGAAAAACTGTTTTTT.

The V and J genes are TRBV6-5 and TRBJ1-1, with unresolved D. Per the germline V gene, CDR1 is MNHEY and CDR2 is SVGAGI. V was clipped by 6 bases and J by 4 bases, with 6 bases between them. The CDR3 is 11 amino acids. The CDR3 DNA reads TGTGCCAGCAGCCAAGGCACTGAAGCTTTCTTT. Translation: CASSQGTEAFF.

This rearrangement joins TRBV7-9 to TRBJ2-7, with 11 bases aligning to TRBD2. The CDR3 is 17 residues long. Trimming removed 6 bases from V and 0 bases from J; junction bases left unmatched: 10. Germline-derived CDR1 and CDR2 are SEHNR and FQNEAQ (reference sequence). The CDR3 nucleotides are TGTGCCAGCAGTCCTACTAGCGGGAGCCCGAGCTCCTACGAGCAGTACTTC. It encodes CASSPTSGSPSSYEQYF.

V usage is TRBV13 and J usage is TRBJ2-2, with D possibly called TRBD1 or TRBD2 (5 bases each). Trimming took off 5 bases at V and 0 bases at J, with 13 bases between the two ends. Germline lookup yields CDR1 PRHDT and CDR2 FYEKMQ (reference sequence). There are 16 residues in the CDR3. Here the CDR3 DNA reads TGTGCCAGCAGCCTCGGGACGGGGACGAACACCGGGGAGCTGTTTTTT. Residues: CASSLGTGTNTGELFF.

This sequence joins TRBV29-1 and TRBJ2-7; D may match TRBD1 or TRBD2 (6 bases each). Deletions cut 4 bases from V and 4 bases from J, with 11 bases between. The CDR3 spans 12 residues. Germline V gene lookup returns CDR1 SQVTM and CDR2 ANQGSEA. CDR3 coding DNA: TGCAGCGTTGCTGGGGGGCAATACGAGCAGTACTTC. This gives the protein CSVAGGQYEQYF.

The chain recombines TRBV7-3 with TRBJ1-2, with 10 bases that match TRBD1. This CDR3 contains 14 residues. V was clipped by 1 base and J by 6 bases; unmatched bases: 2. Per the germline V gene, CDR1 is SGHTA and CDR2 is FQGTGA. In DNA form, the CDR3 reads TGTGCCAGCAGCTTAAGCGGGACAGGGGATGGCTACACCTTC. Amino acids: CASSLSGTGDGYTF.

J is TRBJ2-1 and V is TRBV11-2, with TRBD2 identical over 9 bases. With V trimmed by 3 bases and J by 3 bases, 3 bases remained unmatched. The CDR3 sequence is 15 residues long. The V gene's germline CDR1 is SGHAT and CDR2 FQNNGV. The CDR3 region has the DNA TGTGCCAGCAGCTTTAGCGGGAGATACTACAATGAGCAGTTCTTC. Translating gives CASSFSGRYYNEQFF.

The chain carries TRBV27 and TRBJ2-7; D unclear. The V gene lost 4 bases and the J gene lost 1 base, with 17 bases spanning the gap. Germline V gives CDR1 MNHEY, CDR2 SMNVEV (reference sequence). CDR3 size: 16 residues. The CDR3 here is CASSSLGSFDSYEQYF. In DNA form, the CDR3 reads TGTGCCAGCAGTTCTCTGGGCTCTTTCGATTCCTACGAGCAGTACTTC.